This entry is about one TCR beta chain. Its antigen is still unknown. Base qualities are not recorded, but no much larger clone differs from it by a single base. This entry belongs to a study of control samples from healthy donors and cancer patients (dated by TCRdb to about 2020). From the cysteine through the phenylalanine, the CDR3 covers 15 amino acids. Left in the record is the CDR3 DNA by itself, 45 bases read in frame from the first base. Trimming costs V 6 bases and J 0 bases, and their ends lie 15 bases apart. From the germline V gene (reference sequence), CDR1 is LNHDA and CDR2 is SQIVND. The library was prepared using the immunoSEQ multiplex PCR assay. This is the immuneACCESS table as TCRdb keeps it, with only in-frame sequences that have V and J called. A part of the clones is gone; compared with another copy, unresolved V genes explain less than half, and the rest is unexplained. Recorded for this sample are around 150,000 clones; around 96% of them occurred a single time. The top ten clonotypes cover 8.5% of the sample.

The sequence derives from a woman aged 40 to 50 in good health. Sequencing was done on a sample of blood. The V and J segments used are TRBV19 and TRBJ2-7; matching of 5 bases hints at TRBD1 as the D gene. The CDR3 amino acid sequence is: CASRGWGGGSYEQYF. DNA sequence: TGTGCCAGTAGGGGCTGGGGCGGCGGCTCCTACGAGCAGTACTTC.